The T cell receptor beta chain described here comes from a study of PD-1 blockade in classical Hodgkin lymphoma. Every patient experienced relapse after autologous stem cell transplantation, and brentuximab vedotin exposure varied. In the case of this clone: Its specificity is unknown.

The data were produced by immunoSEQ multiplex PCR, yet TCRdb's version contains in-frame clones alone and is incomplete. The sample shows tens of thousands of clones, around two thirds of them seen only once. Study-wide points: Significantly greater TCR diversity emerged by C4D1 in CD4+ cells but not CD8+ cells. Patients who responded completely had about the same baseline diversity as newly diagnosed patients.

CDR3 length equals 16 residues. V shed 6 bases, J shed 0 bases, and the junction held 6 bases outside the gene matches. Germline CDR1 reads MNHNY; CDR2 reads SVGAGI (reference sequence). The specimen was peripheral blood mononuclear cells (PBMCs), collected before the second cycle of nivolumab. The rearrangement uses TRBV6-6 and TRBJ2-2, with 8 bases fitting TRBD2. The source is a human donor with classical Hodgkin lymphoma. Here the CDR3 DNA reads TGTGCCAGCAGAGCAAGCGGGAGCGCGAACACCGGGGAGCTGTTTTTT. Its translation is CASRASGSANTGELFF.